The source of this TCR beta chain is a study of blood T cells in healthy people across ages. Whole-study context: Using template switching, researchers captured about one barcoded beta molecule for each two T cells. Findings and limits, study-wide: Samples with more naive T cells showed higher observed beta diversity.

The length of the CDR3 is 17 residues. The germline CDR1 and CDR2 sequences are ENHRY and SYGVKD. A second PCR, run for roughly 7 to 12 cycles, used a sample-barcoded 5' primer plus a J-beta primer mix. TCRdb reprocessed the 5' RACE reads with MiXCR, giving one entry per CDR3 protein. The data contain around 580,000 distinct CDR3 sequences, 40% to 55% of them singletons. About this clonotype itself: What it binds is unknown. Germline is not matched at one junction end, which may reflect a read error.

This clonotype originated in a man older than 75 in good health. The sequencing input was blood. J is TRBJ2-1 and V is TRBV10-3; 11 positions match TRBD1. The CDR3 sequence: CAIRGQGAGASYNERFF. As DNA, the CDR3 is TGTGCCATCAGAGGACAGGGGGCGGGGGCGTCCTACAATGAGCGGTTCTTC.